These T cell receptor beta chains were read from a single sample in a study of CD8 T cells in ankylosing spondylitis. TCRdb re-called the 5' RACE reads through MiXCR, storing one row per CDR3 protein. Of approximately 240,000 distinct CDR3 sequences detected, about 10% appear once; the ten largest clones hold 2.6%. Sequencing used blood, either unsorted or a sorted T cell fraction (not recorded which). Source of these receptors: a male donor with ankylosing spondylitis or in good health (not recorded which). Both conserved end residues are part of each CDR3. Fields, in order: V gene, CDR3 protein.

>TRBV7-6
CASSLEPGLAGVESYEQYF
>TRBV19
CASSGGRGYTF
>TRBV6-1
CASVRGTGGADGYTF
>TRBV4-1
CASSQAGGPADTQYF
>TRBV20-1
CSARGLRGRENYGYTF
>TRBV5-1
CASSLISGSNYEQYF
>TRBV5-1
CASSLEGGANTGELFF
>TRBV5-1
CASSLGSPNTEAFF
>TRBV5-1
CASSTGQVSYNEQFF
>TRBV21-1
CASSKFGRSLAEPNTGELFF
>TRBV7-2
CASSSLTAAGNTIYF
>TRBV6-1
CASGRGNREPSYNEQFF
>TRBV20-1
CSAGEQRDTIYF
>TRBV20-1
CSALRLAAYNEQFF
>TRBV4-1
CASSFNSKETQYF
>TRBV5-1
CASSLNGVSGTQFF
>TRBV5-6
CASSLRTFTDTQYF
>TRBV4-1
CASSQRPGTSGGNTGELFF